The rows below give T cell receptor beta chains drawn from one sample of a study of T cell repertoires in cytomegalovirus infection. From the reads, TCRdb called clonotypes with MiXCR, one entry per CDR3 protein. The sample includes approximately 170,000 distinct CDR3 sequences, roughly an eighth of them seen just once. Sequencing input: PBMCs. These receptor sequences come from a human donor in good health (CMV status not recorded). Some clones in this sample may be carry-over from other donors' samples. CDR3s include the opening cysteine and the closing phenylalanine or tryptophan. D genes are given only for firm matches. Where a row states a size, it is once, few, many or the class of an expanded clone; other rows omit it.

CDR3 DNA | CDR3 protein | V gene | clone size | D gene | CDR3 length | J gene
TGTGCCAGCAGCTTATCTGGGACAGGGGGTCCCCTTGTGACCTACGAGCAGTACTTC | CASSLSGTGGPLVTYEQYF | TRBV7-9 | - | TRBD1 | 19 | TRBJ2-7
TGTGCCGGAACGCGTCGGGAAAGGGGGTACACCGGGGAGCTGTTTTTT | CAGTRRERGYTGELFF | TRBV28 | - | - | 16 | TRBJ2-2
TGTGCCAGCAGTCGTACCGGGACAGGGGCCTACGAGCAGTACTTC | CASSRTGTGAYEQYF | TRBV12-3/TRBV12-4 | many | TRBD1 | 15 | TRBJ2-7
TGTGCCAGCTCGAAGGCGGGGGGGTACAATGAGCAGTTCTTC | CASSKAGGYNEQFF | TRBV7-3 | few | TRBD2 | 14 | TRBJ2-1
TGTGCTAGTGGTTTGGGTCAGGGTATAAGGAAAGCTGAAGCTTTCTTT | CASGLGQGIRKAEAFF | TRBV12-5 | many | - | 16 | TRBJ1-1
TGCAGCGTTCGCGGCACAGGGGGCTTCCATGAGCAGTTCTTC | CSVRGTGGFHEQFF | TRBV29-1 | few | TRBD1 | 14 | TRBJ2-1
TGTGCCAGCAGCCACCTGGGGAGACAGGGCAACACAGATACGCAGTATTTT | CASSHLGRQGNTDTQYF | TRBV25-1 | many | TRBD1 | 17 | TRBJ2-3
TGTGCCAGCAGCCCCCGTGCAGCAAATGAGCAGTTCTTC | CASSPRAANEQFF | TRBV7-3 | many | - | 13 | TRBJ2-1
TGTGCCAGCAGCTGGACCGCTAATCAGCCCCAGCATTTT | CASSWTANQPQHF | TRBV7-9 | many | - | 13 | TRBJ1-5
TGTGCCAGCAGTGGGGACAGGGGCCAGACCTACGAGCAGTACTTC | CASSGDRGQTYEQYF | TRBV6-6 | few | TRBD1 | 15 | TRBJ2-7
TGTGCCAGCAGCTTAGGGGTAGCGGGAGGGAGGGATACGCAGTATTTT | CASSLGVAGGRDTQYF | TRBV7-2 | many | TRBD2 | 16 | TRBJ2-3
TGTGCCAGCAGTTCGACCGAATGGACAGGGGAGAAGGGCTACACCTTC | CASSSTEWTGEKGYTF | TRBV27 | few | TRBD1 | 16 | TRBJ1-2
TGTGCCAGCAGCTCCCAGACAGGGACCATCTATGGCTACACCTTC | CASSSQTGTIYGYTF | TRBV7-9 | few | TRBD1 | 15 | TRBJ1-2
TGTGCCAGCAGTGAAGTAGGGGAAGGCTACACCTTC | CASSEVGEGYTF | TRBV2 | few | - | 12 | TRBJ1-2
TGTGCCAGCAGCACTTACGGGACAAATAGCAATCAGCCCCAGCATTTT | CASSTYGTNSNQPQHF | TRBV28 | many | - | 16 | TRBJ1-5
TGTGCCAGCAGCCGCGGGACAGGGGGCTTAGAGACCCAGTACTTC | CASSRGTGGLETQYF | TRBV14 | few | TRBD1 | 15 | TRBJ2-5
TGTGCCAGCAGCCAAGACAGTCCAAGAGAGACCCAGTACTTC | CASSQDSPRETQYF | TRBV12-3/TRBV12-4 | many | - | 14 | TRBJ2-5
TGCAGTGCTAGAGAGGTCACCGGGGAGCTGTTTTTT | CSAREVTGELFF | TRBV20-1 | few | - | 12 | TRBJ2-2
TGTGCCAGCAGTTTAGGATTCCCCTCCGAGCAGTACTTC | CASSLGFPSEQYF | TRBV28 | - | - | 13 | TRBJ2-7
TGTGCCAGCAGTTATTTGTTACGGGACTATGGCTACACCTTC | CASSYLLRDYGYTF | TRBV6-6 | - | - | 14 | TRBJ1-2
TGTGCCAGCAGCCCACAGGGAGGATTCAATCAGCCCCAGCATTTT | CASSPQGGFNQPQHF | TRBV6-2/TRBV6-3 | - | - | 15 | TRBJ1-5
TGTGCCAGCACCGAAAGAGGGGGAGGAGAGCTGTTTTTT | CASTERGGGELFF | TRBV7-3 | many | - | 13 | TRBJ2-2
TGCAGCGTTGGCAGGGGGGGCACTGAAGCTTTCTTT | CSVGRGGTEAFF | TRBV29-1 | few | TRBD1 | 12 | TRBJ1-1
TGTGCCAGCAGCTTAGGTTATTCTATGAACACTGAAGCTTTCTTT | CASSLGYSMNTEAFF | TRBV7-2 | many | - | 15 | TRBJ1-1
TGTGCCAGCAGTCGAGGCACCGTCGAGCAGTACTTC | CASSRGTVEQYF | TRBV6-5 | few | - | 12 | TRBJ2-7
TGCAGCGTCTGCCCGGGACTAGCGGGAGGTGAGCAGTACTTC | CSVCPGLAGGEQYF | TRBV29-1 | - | TRBD2 | 14 | TRBJ2-7
TGTGCCAGCAGCCTGCGGCCCGGGGAGCTGTTTTTT | CASSLRPGELFF | TRBV7-2 | many | - | 12 | TRBJ2-2
TGTGCCAGCAGCCAACGGGGTAGCAATCAGCCCCAGCATTTT | CASSQRGSNQPQHF | TRBV14 | many | - | 14 | TRBJ1-5
TGTGCCAGCAGTCCCAATTGGTCTGGGGCCAACGTCCTGACTTTC | CASSPNWSGANVLTF | TRBV28 | - | - | 15 | TRBJ2-6
TGCGCCAGCAGCCAAGGGGCTTTGGGGGACAGGGGGCCGAAGAGCAATCAGCCCCAGCATTTT | CASSQGALGDRGPKSNQPQHF | TRBV4-1 | - | TRBD1 | 21 | TRBJ1-5
TGTGCCAGCATGAAAGAATCCAGGGGCAGTCAAGAGACCCAGTACTTC | CASMKESRGSQETQYF | TRBV6-1 | - | - | 16 | TRBJ2-5
TGTGCCAGCAGCTCCAATCGAGCCGCCGACTCCTACGAGCAGTACTTC | CASSSNRAADSYEQYF | TRBV7-9 | many | - | 16 | TRBJ2-7
TGTGCCAGCAGCCGTTTCGGAGGGAACAGGGTTGGGACTGAAGCTTTCTTT | CASSRFGGNRVGTEAFF | TRBV7-9 | many | - | 17 | TRBJ1-1
TGTGCCTGGAGTCTCGGACGGTTTATGAACACTGAAGCTTTCTTT | CAWSLGRFMNTEAFF | TRBV30 | many | - | 15 | TRBJ1-1
TGTGCCAGCAGCTTAGCCCGAGCACAAGGGGACTATGGCTACACCTTC | CASSLARAQGDYGYTF | TRBV7-9 | many | - | 16 | TRBJ1-2
TGTGCCAGCAGTGCGACAGGGCCGGGAGGCTATGGCTACACCTTC | CASSATGPGGYGYTF | TRBV2 | many | TRBD1 | 15 | TRBJ1-2
TGTGCCAGTAATAAGAATGACTTCCAAGAGACCCAGTACTTC | CASNKNDFQETQYF | TRBV19 | few | - | 14 | TRBJ2-5
TGTGCCAGCAGTGAATTTGGACGGGGCGGCCTCCAAGAGACCCAGTACTTC | CASSEFGRGGLQETQYF | TRBV25-1 | - | - | 17 | TRBJ2-5
TGTGCCAGCAGCTTGGTAGCCATCACAGATACGCAGTATTTT | CASSLVAITDTQYF | TRBV5-3 | - | - | 14 | TRBJ2-3
TGTGCCAGCACGGACGGACAGGGGAACACTGAAGCTTTCTTT | CASTDGQGNTEAFF | TRBV6-6 | - | TRBD1 | 14 | TRBJ1-1
TGTGCCAGCAGCTTGGGCGACAGGTTTGGGCCCCAGCATTTT | CASSLGDRFGPQHF | TRBV5-6 | - | - | 14 | TRBJ1-5
TGTGCCAGCAGGAACAGGGCTAGCTACGAGCAGTACTTC | CASRNRASYEQYF | TRBV2 | many | - | 13 | TRBJ2-7
TGTGCCAGCAGCTTAGCAGGTGGCGGGAGCTCCTACGAGCAGTACTTC | CASSLAGGGSSYEQYF | TRBV7-2 | many | TRBD2 | 16 | TRBJ2-7
TGTGCCAGCAGCCCCGGACAGGGTCGGTCCCTCCACTTT | CASSPGQGRSLHF | TRBV11-2 | many | TRBD1 | 13 | TRBJ1-6
TGTGCCAGCAGCTACGACTCGAACACCGGGGAGCTGTTTTTT | CASSYDSNTGELFF | TRBV9 | - | - | 14 | TRBJ2-2
TGTGCCAGCAGCTCAGCAGGGGTAGGGCCTGAAGCTTTCTTT | CASSSAGVGPEAFF | TRBV7-3 | - | - | 14 | TRBJ1-1